The clone carrying this TCR beta chain was seen many times. TCRdb reprocessed the 5' RACE reads via MiXCR and lists one record per CDR3 protein. The repertoire has 85,000 to 100,000 distinct CDR3 sequences, just under 9% of them found once; the top ten carry roughly 5.5%. This record comes from a study of CD8 T cells in ankylosing spondylitis. The CDR3 sequence is 15 residues long. V trimming: 4 bases; J trimming: 2 bases; junction bases outside the gene matches: 2. Germline values: CDR1 DFQATT, CDR2 SNEGSKA (reference sequence). This TCR was sampled from a male donor with ankylosing spondylitis or in good health (not recorded which). The chain is built from TRBV20-1 and TRBJ2-3; 14 bases match TRBD2. Sequencing was performed on blood, either unsorted or a sorted T cell fraction (not recorded which). The CDR3 bases are TGCAGTGCTAAGACTAGCGGGGGGGACACAGATACGCAGTATTTT. Amino acids: CSAKTSGGDTDTQYF.